This T cell receptor (beta chain) came from a study of cytomegalovirus exposure and HLA in healthy donors. Study-wide points: Across HLA loci, a later analysis found differing TCR association rates, with DRB1 most and HLA-C fewest.

This clone appeared a single time. Antigen: not known. V lost 0 bases to trimming and J lost 7 bases; unmatched junction nucleotides: 4. The germline CDR1 and CDR2 sequences are LGHNA and YSLEER. This CDR3 region has 14 residues. Use of 60 Vbeta and 13 Jbeta primers characterized the PCR. Generated by immunoSEQ multiplex PCR, the TCRdb table keeps only in-frame clones and is missing some. The sample records about 130,000 clones, 60% to 80% being singletons. This chain connects TRBV4-3 to TRBJ2-3, with TRBD1 matching 7 bases. The sample taken for sequencing was PBMCs. The origin of this receptor is a man aged 25 to 45 in good health and CMV-seronegative. Here the CDR3 DNA reads TGCGCCAGCAGCCAAGATGTAGGGGGCTATACGCAGTATTTT. Its protein product is CASSQDVGGYTQYF.